The T cell receptor beta chain under discussion was sequenced for a study of response to subunit inactivated influenza vaccine. In regard to this clonotype: The antigen remains unidentified.

Whole-study findings and limits: It was the authors' suggestion that each seasonal influenza vaccination recruits few new T cells.

Each CDR3 protein gets one entry after TCRdb re-called the RT-PCR reads with MiXCR. The data show about 700,000 distinct CDR3 sequences, 12% to 15% seen once. In germline, CDR1 is SGHAT, CDR2 FQNNGV. CDR3 length: 16 residues. The junction had 14 bases not matched to a gene; V was cut back by 6 bases and J by 6 bases. The receptor comes from a man aged 45-65 years who received an inactivated influenza vaccine. This material consisted of PBMCs from blood, taken around 15 days before vaccination. V and J are TRBV11-2 and TRBJ2-3; 8 positions match TRBD2. CDR3 bases: TGTGCCAGCAGTCCCGGGGGTAGCGGGGTGAGCGATACGCAGTATTTT. Its translation: CASSPGGSGVSDTQYF.